This T cell receptor (beta chain) is drawn from a study of early stage breast cancer tumors. Turning to the study itself: The ER+/PR+/HER2- tumors included fewer than ten ductal and a few lobular carcinomas.

J was trimmed by 6 bases and V by 4 bases; bases with no gene match: 10. The CDR3 is 16 residues long. The V gene's germline CDR1 is LNHDA and CDR2 SQIVND (reference sequence). The data were produced by immunoSEQ multiplex PCR, yet TCRdb's version contains in-frame clones alone and is incomplete. Seen here are tens of thousands of clones, 55% to 75% observed once, and the top ten hold around 33%. The sequence came from a person aged 45 to 59 with breast cancer. The sample comprised blood. The rearrangement joins TRBV19 to TRBJ1-5, with 9 bases fitting TRBD1. The CDR3 DNA reads TGTGCCAGTAGTACCAGAACAGGGGGCTTCAGTCAGCCCCAGCATTTT. It specifies CASSTRTGGFSQPQHF.